These 13 T cell receptor beta chains came from one sample sequenced in a study of cytomegalovirus exposure and HLA in healthy donors. PCR used 60 Vbeta primers and 13 Jbeta primers. Some clones are missing from TCRdb's copy, which holds only in-frame ones; the method was immunoSEQ multiplex PCR. Of approximately 72,000 clones listed, 78% were seen once; the top ten hold approximately 6%. The sequencing sample was made of PBMCs. Receptors were obtained from a male donor in good health and CMV-seropositive.

The rearrangement uses TRBV2 and TRBJ2-1, with 9 positions matching TRBD2. V gave up 2 bases and J gave up 8 bases; unmatched junction bases: 7. This CDR3 contains 15 residues. Germline V CDR1 and CDR2: SNHLY, FYNNEI. The DNA of the CDR3 is TGTGCCAGCAGTGAAATAGCGGGAGCGTTGGATGAGCAGTTCTTC. Translating gives CASSEIAGALDEQFF.

The chain employs TRBV29-1 and TRBJ2-3; TRBD1 agrees at 10 bases. The junction had 3 bases not matched to a gene; V was cut back by 1 base and J by 2 bases. Germline V gene data show CDR1 as SQVTM and CDR2 as ANQGSEA. The CDR3 is 15 residues long. CDR3 protein: CSVEGDRGFTDTQYF. For the CDR3, the DNA is TGCAGCGTTGAAGGGGACAGGGGTTTCACAGATACGCAGTATTTT.

This clone came up once. V usage is TRBV7-6 and J usage is TRBJ2-5; 8 bases match TRBD2. The CDR3 consists of 13 residues. V shed 1 base and J 11 bases; nucleotides not matched to a gene: 6. Germline V gene lookup returns CDR1 SGHVS and CDR2 FNYEAQ. The CDR3 DNA reads TGTGCCAGCAGCTTAGGCTCAGCGGGAGAGCAGTACTTC. Its protein product is CASSLGSAGEQYF. Combining the CDR3 with reference TRBV7-6 and TRBJ2-5 gives the whole variable domain GAGVSQSPRYKVTKRGQDVALRCDPISGHVSLYWYRQALGQGPEFLTYFNYEAQQDKSGLPNDRFSAERPEGSISTLTIQRTEQRDSAMYRCASSLGSAGEQYFGPGTRLLVL.

The CDR3 DNA sequence: TGCAGCTCCAACGACCTACAGGGATACAATGAGCAGTTCTTC. This translates into CSSNDLQGYNEQFF. V and J are TRBV29-1 and TRBJ2-1, with D maybe TRBD1 (6 bases). Germline lookup yields CDR1 SQVTM and CDR2 ANQGSEA. The V gene lost 8 bases and the J gene lost 4 bases, with 18 bases spanning the gap. The CDR3 length is 14 residues.

J is TRBJ1-3 and V is TRBV18; no reliable D call. Germline loops: CDR1 KGHSH, CDR2 LQKENI. This CDR3 is 15 amino acids long. The V gene lost 3 bases and the J gene lost 4 bases, with 13 bases spanning the gap. This CDR3 reads CASSPNDIGGNTIYF. In DNA, the CDR3 is TGTGCCAGCTCACCGAATGACATCGGAGGAAACACCATATATTTT.

This chain connects TRBV19 to TRBJ1-5; tentatively, D is TRBD1 (6 bases). Germline assignment: CDR1 LNHDA and CDR2 SQIVND (reference sequence). V lost 1 base to trimming and J lost 2 bases, with 12 bases between them. The length of the CDR3 is 16 residues. CDR3 in DNA: TGTGCCAGTAGTATAGTGGCGTCAGGGGGCAATCAGCCCCAGCATTTT. This codes for CASSIVASGGNQPQHF.

The chain combines TRBV5-8 with TRBJ2-2, with 11 nucleotides matching TRBD1. The CDR3 runs to 19 residues. Germline V gene sequence: CDR1 SGHTS, CDR2 YDEGEE. Trimming at V came to 4 bases and at J to 4 bases, leaving 15 bases not matched to a gene. CDR3 DNA sequence: TGTGCCAGCAGCCTTTGGACAGGGGGCACCCCTTTGGCCACCGGGGAGCTGTTTTTT. Its translation: CASSLWTGGTPLATGELFF.

The rearrangement uses TRBV5-1 and TRBJ2-3, with 13 bases matching TRBD2. Germline CDR1 reads SGHRS; CDR2 reads YFSETQ. The V gene end was trimmed by 4 bases and the J gene end by 0 bases; junction bases not matched to a gene: 5. The CDR3 is 17 amino acids. The CDR3 DNA reads as TGCGCCAGCAGCCGACAGGGACTAGCGGGGAGCACAGATACGCAGTATTTT. Amino acid sequence: CASSRQGLAGSTDTQYF.

The chain uses TRBV7-9 and TRBJ2-5; 11 bases align to TRBD1. Trimming cost V 4 bases and J 5 bases; bases outside gene matches: 9. The CDR3 totals 16 residues. Per the germline V gene, CDR1 is SEHNR and CDR2 is FQNEAQ (reference sequence). For the CDR3, the DNA is TGTGCCAGCAGCTCAACTTGGACAGGGGGCAGGGAGACCCAGTACTTC. Protein product: CASSSTWTGGRETQYF.

This clone occurred a few times. The chain has TRBV5-4 and TRBJ2-5, with D unresolved. CDR1 SGHNT and CDR2 YYREEE come from the germline V gene (reference sequence). The CDR3 loop spans 14 amino acids. V lost 2 bases to trimming and J lost 0 bases, with 8 bases between them. The CDR3 sequence: CASSFEQYQETQYF. CDR3 nucleotide sequence: TGTGCCAGCAGCTTTGAACAGTACCAAGAGACCCAGTACTTC.

The V and J genes are TRBV5-1 and TRBJ1-2; weak D call: TRBD1 (5 bases). The ends were cut back, 2 bases at V and 7 bases at J, with 15 bases in the middle. Germline V gene lookup returns CDR1 SGHRS and CDR2 YFSETQ. The CDR3 has 14 amino acids. CDR3 in DNA: TGCGCCAGCAGCTTTAATGCAGGGACTGGTGGCTACACCTTC. Its protein product is CASSFNAGTGGYTF.

This chain uses TRBV19 with TRBJ2-5, with D maybe TRBD1 (6 bases). The J call may be incorrect, as the DNA end agrees better with TRBJ2-7. The germline gives CDR1 LNHDA, CDR2 SQIVND (reference sequence). This CDR3 has 14 amino acids. The CDR3 region is CASKVWTDSYEQYF. The CDR3 nucleotides read TGTGCCAGTAAAGTTTGGACAGACAGCTACGAGCAGTACTTC.

This clone was observed a few times. The genes are TRBV6-1 and TRBJ2-6; D not resolved. Germline V lookup: CDR1 MNHNS, CDR2 SASEGT. The CDR3 totals 15 residues. Trimming shortened V by 4 bases and J by 2 bases, and 9 bases separated the two germline ends. CDR3 nucleotide sequence: TGTGCCAGCAGTGGCGGTCTGGCTGGGGCCAACGTCCTGACTTTC. Its protein is CASSGGLAGANVLTF.